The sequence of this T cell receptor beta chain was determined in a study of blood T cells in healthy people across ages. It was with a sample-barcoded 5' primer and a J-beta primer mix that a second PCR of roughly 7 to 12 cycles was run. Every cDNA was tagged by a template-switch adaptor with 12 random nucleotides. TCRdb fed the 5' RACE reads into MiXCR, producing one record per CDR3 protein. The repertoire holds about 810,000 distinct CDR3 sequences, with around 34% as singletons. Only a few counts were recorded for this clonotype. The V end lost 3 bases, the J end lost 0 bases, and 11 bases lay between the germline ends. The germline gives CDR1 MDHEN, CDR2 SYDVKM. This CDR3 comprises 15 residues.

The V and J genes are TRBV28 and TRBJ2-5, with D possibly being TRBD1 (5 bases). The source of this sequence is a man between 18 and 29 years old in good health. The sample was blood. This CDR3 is CASSFLTGDQETQYF. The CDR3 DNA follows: TGTGCCAGCAGTTTCCTTACAGGAGACCAAGAGACCCAGTACTTC. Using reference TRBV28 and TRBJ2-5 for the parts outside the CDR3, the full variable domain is DVKVTQSSRYLVKRTGEKVFLECVQDMDHENMFWYRQDPGLGLRLIYFSYDVKMKEKGDIPEGYSVSREKKERFSLILESASTNQTSMYLCASSFLTGDQETQYFGPGTRLLVL.